This T cell receptor (beta chain) appears in the sequencing data of a study of cytomegalovirus exposure and HLA in healthy donors. With 60 Vbeta and 13 Jbeta primers, the PCR was carried out. Original handling: It was a later analysis that counted about 80 million unique TCR beta chains, of which some 12 million were shared. TCRdb's copy holds only in-frame clones and misses some; the assay was immunoSEQ multiplex PCR. V and J calls and clone size are those listed in that table; D and trimming were worked out from the DNA. The table lists 200,000 or so clones, roughly 90% of them singletons. Note on this clone: The target antigen is unknown.

The study, taken as a whole, reports: The authors excluded some V segments, including TRBV6-2 and TRBV6-3, as indistinguishable. Reported results showed that the classifier diagnosed cytomegalovirus status with high specificity and sensitivity. Cytomegalovirus-associated status was assigned to about 170 TCR beta chains.

Germline assignment: CDR1 MGHRA and CDR2 YSYEKL. V lost 3 bases, J lost 4 bases, and 3 bases stayed unmatched. This CDR3 is built from 15 residues. The sample was PBMCs. The chain links TRBV4-1 to TRBJ2-7; 13 bases line up with TRBD2. The TCR sequence derives from a girl less than two years old in good health and CMV-seronegative. This CDR3 is CASSQWTSGSYEQYF. CDR3 coding DNA: TGCGCCAGCAGCCAGTGGACTAGCGGGAGTTACGAGCAGTACTTC.